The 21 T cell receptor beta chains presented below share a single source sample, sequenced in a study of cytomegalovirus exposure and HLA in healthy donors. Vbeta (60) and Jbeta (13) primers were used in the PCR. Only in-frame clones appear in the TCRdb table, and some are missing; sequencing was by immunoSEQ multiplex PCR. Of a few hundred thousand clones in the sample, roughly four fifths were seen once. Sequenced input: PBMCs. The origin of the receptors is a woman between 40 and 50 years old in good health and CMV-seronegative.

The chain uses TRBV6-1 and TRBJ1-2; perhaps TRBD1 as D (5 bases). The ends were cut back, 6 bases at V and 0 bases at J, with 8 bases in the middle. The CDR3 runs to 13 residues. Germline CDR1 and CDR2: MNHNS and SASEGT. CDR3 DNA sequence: TGTGCCAGCAGAGAGACAGCTAACTATGGCTACACCTTC. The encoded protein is CASRETANYGYTF.

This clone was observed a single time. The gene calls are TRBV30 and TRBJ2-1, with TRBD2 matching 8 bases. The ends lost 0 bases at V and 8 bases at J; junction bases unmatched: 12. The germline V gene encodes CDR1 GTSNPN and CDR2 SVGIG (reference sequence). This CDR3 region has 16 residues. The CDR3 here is CAWSVRASGFRDEQFF. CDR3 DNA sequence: TGTGCCTGGAGTGTACGGGCTAGCGGGTTCCGGGATGAGCAGTTCTTC.

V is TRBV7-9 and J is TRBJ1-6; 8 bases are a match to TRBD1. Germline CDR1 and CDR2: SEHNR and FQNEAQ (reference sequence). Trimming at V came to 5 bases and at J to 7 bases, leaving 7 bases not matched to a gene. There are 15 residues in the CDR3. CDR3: CASSDPGQGNSPLHF. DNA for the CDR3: TGTGCCAGCAGCGACCCAGGACAGGGCAATTCACCCCTCCACTTT.

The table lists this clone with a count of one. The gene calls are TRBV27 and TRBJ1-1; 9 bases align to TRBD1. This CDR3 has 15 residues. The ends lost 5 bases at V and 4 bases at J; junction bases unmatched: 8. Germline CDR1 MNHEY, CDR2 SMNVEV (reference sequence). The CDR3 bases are TGTGCCAGCAGTCCCTCGCTGACAGGGGGCACTGAAGCTTTCTTT. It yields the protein CASSPSLTGGTEAFF.

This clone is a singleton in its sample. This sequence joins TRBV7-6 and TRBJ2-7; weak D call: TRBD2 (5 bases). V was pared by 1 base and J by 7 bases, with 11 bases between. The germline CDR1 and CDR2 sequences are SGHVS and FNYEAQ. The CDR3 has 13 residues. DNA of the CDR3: TGTGCCAGCAGCTTAGGCCCCGGAGGAGAGCAGTACTTC. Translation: CASSLGPGGEQYF.

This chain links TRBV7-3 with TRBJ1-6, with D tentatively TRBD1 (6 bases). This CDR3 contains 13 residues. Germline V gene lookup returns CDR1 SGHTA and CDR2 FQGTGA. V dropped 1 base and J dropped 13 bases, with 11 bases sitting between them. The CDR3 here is CASSLSPRGPLHF. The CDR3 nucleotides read TGTGCCAGCAGCTTAAGCCCCAGGGGTCCCCTCCACTTT.

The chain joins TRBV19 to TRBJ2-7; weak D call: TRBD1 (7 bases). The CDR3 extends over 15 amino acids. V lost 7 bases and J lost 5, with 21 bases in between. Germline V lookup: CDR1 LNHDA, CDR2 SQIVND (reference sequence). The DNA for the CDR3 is TGTGCCAGTAAAATTGGGGGCGGGACAGCGAACGAGCAGTACTTC. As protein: CASKIGGGTANEQYF. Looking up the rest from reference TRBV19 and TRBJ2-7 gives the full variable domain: DGGITQSPKYLFRKEGQNVTLSCEQNLNHDAMYWYRQDPGQGLRLIYYSQIVNDFQKGDIAEGYSVSREKKESFPLTVTSAQKNPTAFYLCASKIGGGTANEQYFGPGTRLTVT.

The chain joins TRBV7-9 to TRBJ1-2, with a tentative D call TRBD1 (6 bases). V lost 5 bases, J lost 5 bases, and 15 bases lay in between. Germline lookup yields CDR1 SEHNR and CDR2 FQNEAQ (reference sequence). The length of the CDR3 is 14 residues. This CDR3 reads CASSPPRDKYGYTF. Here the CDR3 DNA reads TGTGCCAGCAGCCCCCCTAGGGACAAATATGGCTACACCTTC. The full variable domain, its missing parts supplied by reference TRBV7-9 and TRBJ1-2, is DTGVSQNPRHKITKRGQNVTFRCDPISEHNRLYWYRQTLGQGPEFLTYFQNEAQLEKSRLLSDRFSAERPKGSFSTLEIQRTEQGDSAMYLCASSPPRDKYGYTFGSGTRLTVV.

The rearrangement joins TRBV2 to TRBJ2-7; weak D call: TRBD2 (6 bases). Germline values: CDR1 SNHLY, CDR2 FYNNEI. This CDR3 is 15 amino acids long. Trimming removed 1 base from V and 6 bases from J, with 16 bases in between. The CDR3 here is CASSEVGGYGGEQYF. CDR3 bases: TGTGCCAGCAGTGAAGTTGGTGGATACGGGGGCGAGCAGTACTTC.

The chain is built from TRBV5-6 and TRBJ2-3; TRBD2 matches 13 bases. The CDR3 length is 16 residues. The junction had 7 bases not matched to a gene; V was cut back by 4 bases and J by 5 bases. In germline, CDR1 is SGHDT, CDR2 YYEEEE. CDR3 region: CASSQLAGGPEDTQYF. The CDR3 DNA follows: TGTGCCAGCAGCCAACTAGCGGGGGGGCCGGAAGATACGCAGTATTTT.

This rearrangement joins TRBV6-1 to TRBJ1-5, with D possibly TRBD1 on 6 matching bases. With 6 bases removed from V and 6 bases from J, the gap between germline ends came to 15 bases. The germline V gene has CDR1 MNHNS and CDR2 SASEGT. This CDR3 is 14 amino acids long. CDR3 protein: CASRTGRLGQPQHF. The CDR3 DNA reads TGTGCCAGCAGAACAGGGCGTTTGGGTCAGCCCCAGCATTTT.

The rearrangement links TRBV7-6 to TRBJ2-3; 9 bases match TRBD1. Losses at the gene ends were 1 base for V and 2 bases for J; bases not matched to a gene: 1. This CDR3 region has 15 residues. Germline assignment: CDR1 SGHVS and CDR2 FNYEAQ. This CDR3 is CASSLGDRVTDTQYF. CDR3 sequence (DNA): TGTGCCAGCAGCTTAGGGGACAGGGTCACAGATACGCAGTATTTT.

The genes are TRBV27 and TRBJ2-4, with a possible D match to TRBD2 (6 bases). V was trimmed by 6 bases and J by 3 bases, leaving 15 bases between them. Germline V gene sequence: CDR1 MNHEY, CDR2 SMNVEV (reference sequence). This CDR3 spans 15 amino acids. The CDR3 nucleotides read TGTGCCAGCAGCCCTTTGGAGGGTGGCAAAAACATTCAGTACTTC. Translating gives CASSPLEGGKNIQYF.

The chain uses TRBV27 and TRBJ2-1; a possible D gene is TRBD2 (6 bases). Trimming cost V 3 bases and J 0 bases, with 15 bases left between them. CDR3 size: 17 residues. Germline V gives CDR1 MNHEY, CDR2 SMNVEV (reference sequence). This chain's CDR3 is CASSFGPIGSSYNEQFF. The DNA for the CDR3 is TGTGCCAGCAGTTTTGGGCCGATCGGGAGCTCCTACAATGAGCAGTTCTTC.

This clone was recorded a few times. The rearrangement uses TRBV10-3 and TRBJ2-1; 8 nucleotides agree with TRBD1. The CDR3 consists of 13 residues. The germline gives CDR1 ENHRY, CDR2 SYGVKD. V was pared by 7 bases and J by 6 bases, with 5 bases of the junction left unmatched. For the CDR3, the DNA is TGTGCCATCACGGGGACAGGTAGCAATGAGCAGTTCTTC. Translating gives CAITGTGSNEQFF.

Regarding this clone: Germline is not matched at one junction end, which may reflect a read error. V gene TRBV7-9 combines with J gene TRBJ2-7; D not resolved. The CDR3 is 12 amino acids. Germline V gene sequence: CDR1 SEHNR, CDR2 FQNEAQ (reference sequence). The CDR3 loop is CSSSLRSYEQYF. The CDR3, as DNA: TGTTCCAGCAGCCTACGTTCCTACGAGCAGTACTTC.

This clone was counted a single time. CDR3 in amino acids: CASSSPPGKNTEAFF. The CDR3 DNA follows: TGTGCCAGCAGCTCCCCGCCAGGCAAGAACACTGAAGCTTTCTTT. V is TRBV7-9 and J is TRBJ1-1; D uncertain. Deletions cut 4 bases from V and 1 base from J, with 13 bases between. This CDR3 comprises 15 residues. Germline V gene data show CDR1 as SEHNR and CDR2 as FQNEAQ (reference sequence).

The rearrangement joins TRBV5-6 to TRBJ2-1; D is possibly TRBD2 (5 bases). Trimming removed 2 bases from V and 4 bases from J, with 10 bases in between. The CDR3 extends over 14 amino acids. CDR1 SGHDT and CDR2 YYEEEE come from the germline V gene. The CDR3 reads CASSFRSGYNEQFF. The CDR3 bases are TGTGCCAGCAGCTTTCGGAGCGGTTACAATGAGCAGTTCTTC.

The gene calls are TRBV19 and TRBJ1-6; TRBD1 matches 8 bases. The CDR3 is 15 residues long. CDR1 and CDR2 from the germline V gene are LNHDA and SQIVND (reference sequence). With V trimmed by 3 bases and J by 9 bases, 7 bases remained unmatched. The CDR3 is CASSIADRVSSPLHF. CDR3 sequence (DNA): TGTGCCAGTAGTATCGCGGACAGGGTTAGTTCACCCCTCCACTTT.

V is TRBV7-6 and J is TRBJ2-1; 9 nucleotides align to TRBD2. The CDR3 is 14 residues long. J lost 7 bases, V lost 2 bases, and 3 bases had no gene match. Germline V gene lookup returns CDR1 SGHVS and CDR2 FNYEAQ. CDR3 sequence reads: CASSLLAGRNEQFF. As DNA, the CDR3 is TGTGCCAGCAGCTTACTAGCGGGGAGGAATGAGCAGTTCTTC.

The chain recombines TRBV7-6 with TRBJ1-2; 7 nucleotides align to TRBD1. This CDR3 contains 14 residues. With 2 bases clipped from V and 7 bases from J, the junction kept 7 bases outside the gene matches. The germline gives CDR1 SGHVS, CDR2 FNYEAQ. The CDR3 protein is CASSLRDRVGGYTF. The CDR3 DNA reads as TGTGCCAGCAGCTTAAGGGACAGAGTAGGTGGCTACACCTTC.